Below are 4 T cell receptor beta chains sequenced from a single sample in a study of graft-versus-host responses after intestinal transplantation. Clones were sequenced by immunoSEQ multiplex PCR, and TCRdb holds only the in-frame ones, with some missing. Among 20,000 to 25,000 clones listed, 89% were seen once. The starting material was PBMCs, obtained more than 64 days after intestinal transplantation. All receptors derive from a human patient who received an intestinal transplant, so some T cells may come from the graft donor.

The chain recombines TRBV9 with TRBJ2-3; 8 bases are a match to TRBD2. Germline V gene data show CDR1 as SGDLS and CDR2 as YYNGEE. This CDR3 has 16 residues. Germline trimming cut 1 base from V and 2 bases from J; bases unmatched to any gene: 6. The CDR3 nucleotides are TGTGCCAGCAGCGTACGAGCGGGGGACTACACAGATACGCAGTATTTT. This sequence encodes CASSVRAGDYTDTQYF.

The chain employs TRBV7-9 and TRBJ1-5; D possibly corresponds to TRBD1 (5 bases). CDR1 is SEHNR, CDR2 FQNEAQ, per germline (reference sequence). V was clipped by 5 bases and J by 1 base, with 9 bases between them. The CDR3 is made up of 14 amino acids. CDR3 loop: CASSGALSNQPQHF. CDR3 DNA sequence: TGTGCCAGCAGCGGGGCCCTGAGCAATCAGCCCCAGCATTTT.

This clone appeared a single time. The V call is TRBV15, the J call TRBJ2-7; 7 bases line up with TRBD1. Germline CDR1 reads LNHNV; CDR2 reads YYDKDF (reference sequence). V was pared by 1 base and J by 3 bases, with 9 bases of the junction left unmatched. The CDR3 has 16 residues. The DNA of the CDR3 is TGTGCCACCAGCAGAGGAACAGGGGAAAGGGGCTACGAGCAGTACTTC. This translates into CATSRGTGERGYEQYF.

CDR3 coding DNA: TGTGCCTGGACCCCGGGACAGGGGGCAGGCGAGCAGTACTTC. Its protein is CAWTPGQGAGEQYF. This chain uses TRBV30 with TRBJ2-7; 12 bases map to TRBD1. Losses at the gene ends were 4 bases for V and 6 bases for J; bases not matched to a gene: 7. The CDR3 length is 14 residues. Germline CDR1 GTSNPN, CDR2 SVGIG (reference sequence). The full variable domain, in which reference TRBV30 and TRBJ2-7 provide the parts outside the CDR3, is SQTIHQWPATLVQPVGSPLSLECTVEGTSNPNLYWYRQAAGRGLQLLFYSVGIGQISSEVPQNLSASRPQDRQFILSSKKLLLSDSGFYLCAWTPGQGAGEQYFGPGTRLTVT.